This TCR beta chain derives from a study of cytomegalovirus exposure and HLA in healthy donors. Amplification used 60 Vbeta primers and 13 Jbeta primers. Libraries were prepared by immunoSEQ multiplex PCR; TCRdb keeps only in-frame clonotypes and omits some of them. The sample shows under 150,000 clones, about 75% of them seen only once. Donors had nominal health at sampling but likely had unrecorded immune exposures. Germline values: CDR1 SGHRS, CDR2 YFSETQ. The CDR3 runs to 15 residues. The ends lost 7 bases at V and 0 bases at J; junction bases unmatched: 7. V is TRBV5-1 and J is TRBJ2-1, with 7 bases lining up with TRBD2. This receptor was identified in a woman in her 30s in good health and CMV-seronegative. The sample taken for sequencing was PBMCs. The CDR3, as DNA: TGCGCCAGCGGCCCGGGGGGTGGCTCCTACAATGAGCAGTTCTTC. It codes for CASGPGGGSYNEQFF.